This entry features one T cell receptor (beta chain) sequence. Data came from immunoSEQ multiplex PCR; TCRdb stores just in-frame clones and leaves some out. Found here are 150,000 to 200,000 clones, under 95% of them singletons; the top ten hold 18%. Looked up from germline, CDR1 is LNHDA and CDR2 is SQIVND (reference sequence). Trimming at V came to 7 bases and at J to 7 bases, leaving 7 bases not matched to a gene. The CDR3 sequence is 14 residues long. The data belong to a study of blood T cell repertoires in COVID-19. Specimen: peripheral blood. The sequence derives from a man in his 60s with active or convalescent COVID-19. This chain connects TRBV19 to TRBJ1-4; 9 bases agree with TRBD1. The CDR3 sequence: CASTRQGGFEKLFF. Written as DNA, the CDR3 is TGTGCCAGTACCCGACAGGGGGGTTTTGAAAAACTGTTTTTT.